This T cell receptor (beta chain) originates from a study of shared clonotypes between healthy human individuals. Turning to the study itself: For every donor, three CD4 naive, three CD4 memory, two CD8 naive and one CD8 memory plates were used.

Recent acute infections and vaccinations were absent in the healthy HIV-negative adult donors. Each sample came from a Caucasian adult donor living in Nashville, Tennessee. The CDR3 runs 15 residues. The germline V gene encodes CDR1 SGHRS and CDR2 YFSETQ. The trim removed 3 bases at V and 5 bases at J, leaving 11 bases unmatched. Researchers divided each subset's genomic DNA evenly across several immunoSEQ plates. The assay was immunoSEQ multiplex PCR, and TCRdb's table has in-frame clones only and misses some. The table lists approximately 980,000 clones, approximately 76% of them singletons, with about 1.5% in the top ten.

Sequencing was performed on memory CD4+ T cells sorted from blood. Regarding subset: CD45RA-negative fraction. This clonotype was sampled from a man aged 18 to 29 in good health. V is TRBV5-1 and J is TRBJ2-7; 7 bases map to TRBD1. The CDR3 spells CASSWTDDRDHEQYF. The CDR3, as DNA: TGCGCCAGCAGCTGGACGGACGACAGGGACCACGAGCAGTACTTC. Variable domain in full (rest from reference TRBV5-1 and TRBJ2-7): KAGVTQTPRYLIKTRGQQVTLSCSPISGHRSVSWYQQTPGQGLQFLFEYFSETQRNKGNFPGRFSGRQFSNSRSEMNVSTLELGDSALYLCASSWTDDRDHEQYFGPGTRLTVT.